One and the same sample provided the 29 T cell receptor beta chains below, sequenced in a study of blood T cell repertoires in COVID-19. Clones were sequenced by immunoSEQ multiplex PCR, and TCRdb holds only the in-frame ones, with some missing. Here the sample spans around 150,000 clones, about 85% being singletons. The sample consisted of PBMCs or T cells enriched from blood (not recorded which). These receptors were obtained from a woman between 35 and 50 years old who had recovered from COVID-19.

CDR3 sequence reads: CASSLEVTSGINEQFF. The CDR3 DNA follows: TGTGCCAGCAGCTTAGAGGTGACTAGCGGGATTAATGAGCAGTTCTTC. The V and J genes are TRBV7-8 and TRBJ2-1; 11 bases agree with TRBD2. CDR1 is SGHVS, CDR2 FQNEAQ, per germline. This CDR3 is 16 amino acids long. V lost 1 base, J lost 7 bases, and 6 bases stayed unmatched.

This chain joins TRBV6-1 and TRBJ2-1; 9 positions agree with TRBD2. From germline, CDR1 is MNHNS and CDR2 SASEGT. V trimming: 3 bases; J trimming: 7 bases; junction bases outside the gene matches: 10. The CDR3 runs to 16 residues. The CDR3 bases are TGTGCCAGCAGTGATAACGGCGGGAGGGGGTGGAATGAGCAGTTCTTC. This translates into CASSDNGGRGWNEQFF.

The CDR3 loop is CASSLEGQSVEAFF. CDR3 sequence (DNA): TGTGCCAGCAGCTTGGAGGGACAAAGTGTTGAAGCTTTCTTT. This sequence joins TRBV5-5 and TRBJ1-1, with a weak D call TRBD1 (6 bases). The CDR3 spans 14 residues. With 0 bases removed from V and 7 bases from J, the gap between germline ends came to 13 bases. In germline, CDR1 is SGHKS, CDR2 YYEKEE (reference sequence).

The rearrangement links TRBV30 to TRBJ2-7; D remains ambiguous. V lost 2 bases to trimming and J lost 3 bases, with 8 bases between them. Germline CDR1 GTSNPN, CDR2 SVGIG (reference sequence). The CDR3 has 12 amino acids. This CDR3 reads CAWSSTYYEQYF. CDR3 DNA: TGTGCCTGGAGTAGCACTTACTACGAGCAGTACTTC.

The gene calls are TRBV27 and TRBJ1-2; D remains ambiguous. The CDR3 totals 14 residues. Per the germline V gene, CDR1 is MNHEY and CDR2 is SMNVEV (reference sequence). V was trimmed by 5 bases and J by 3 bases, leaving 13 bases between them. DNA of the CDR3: TGTGCCAGCAGTATGTTCGCGGATGACTATGGCTACACCTTC. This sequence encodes CASSMFADDYGYTF.

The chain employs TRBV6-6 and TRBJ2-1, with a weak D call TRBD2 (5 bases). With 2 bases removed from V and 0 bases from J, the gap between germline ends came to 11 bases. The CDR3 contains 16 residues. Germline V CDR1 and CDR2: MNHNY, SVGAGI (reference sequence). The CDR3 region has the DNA TGTGCCAGCAGTTACCAGACGGGGAGCTCCTACAATGAGCAGTTCTTC. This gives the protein CASSYQTGSSYNEQFF.

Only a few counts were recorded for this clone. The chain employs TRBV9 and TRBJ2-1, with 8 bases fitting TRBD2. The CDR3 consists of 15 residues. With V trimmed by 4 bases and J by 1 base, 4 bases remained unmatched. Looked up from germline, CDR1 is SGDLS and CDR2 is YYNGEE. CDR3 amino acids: CASSSGLGSYNEQFF. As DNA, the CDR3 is TGTGCCAGCAGCTCGGGACTAGGGTCCTACAATGAGCAGTTCTTC.

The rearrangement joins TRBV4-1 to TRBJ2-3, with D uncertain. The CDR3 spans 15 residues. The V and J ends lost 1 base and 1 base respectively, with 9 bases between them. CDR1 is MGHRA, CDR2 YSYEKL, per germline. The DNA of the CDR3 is TGCGCCAGCAGCCAAGTATGGCCAGGCACAGATACGCAGTATTTT. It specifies CASSQVWPGTDTQYF.

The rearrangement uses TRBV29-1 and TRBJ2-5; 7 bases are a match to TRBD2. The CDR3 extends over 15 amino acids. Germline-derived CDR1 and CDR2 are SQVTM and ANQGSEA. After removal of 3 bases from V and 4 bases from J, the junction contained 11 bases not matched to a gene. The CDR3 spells CSVELGEGPGETQYF. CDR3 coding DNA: TGCAGCGTTGAGTTGGGGGAGGGCCCGGGAGAGACCCAGTACTTC.

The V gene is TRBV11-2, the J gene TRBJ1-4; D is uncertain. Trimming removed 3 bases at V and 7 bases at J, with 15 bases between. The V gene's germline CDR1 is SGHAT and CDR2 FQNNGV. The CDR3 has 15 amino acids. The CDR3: CASSLGPGTAEKLFF. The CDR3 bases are TGTGCCAGCAGCTTGGGTCCGGGTACGGCTGAAAAACTGTTTTTT. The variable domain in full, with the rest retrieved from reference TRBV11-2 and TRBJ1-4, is EAGVAQSPRYKIIEKRQSVAFWCNPISGHATLYWYQQILGQGPKLLIQFQNNGVVDDSQLPKDRFSAERLKGVDSTLKIQPAKLEDSAVYLCASSLGPGTAEKLFFGSGTQLSVL.

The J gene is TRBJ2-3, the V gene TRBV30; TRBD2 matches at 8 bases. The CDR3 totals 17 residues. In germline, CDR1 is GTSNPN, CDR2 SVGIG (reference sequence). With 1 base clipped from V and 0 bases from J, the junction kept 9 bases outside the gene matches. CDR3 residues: CAWSGAGVNPSTDTQYF. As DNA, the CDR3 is TGTGCCTGGAGTGGAGCGGGAGTTAATCCTAGCACAGATACGCAGTATTTT.

For the CDR3, the DNA is TGTGCCAGCAGGGACAGGGCCTATAATTCACCCCTCCACTTT. Translated, it gives CASRDRAYNSPLHF. This chain uses TRBV2 with TRBJ1-6; the match to TRBD1 covers 8 bases. The J segment lost 2 bases and the V segment lost 6 bases, leaving 0 bases of the junction unmatched. Germline assignment: CDR1 SNHLY and CDR2 FYNNEI. This CDR3 region has 14 residues.

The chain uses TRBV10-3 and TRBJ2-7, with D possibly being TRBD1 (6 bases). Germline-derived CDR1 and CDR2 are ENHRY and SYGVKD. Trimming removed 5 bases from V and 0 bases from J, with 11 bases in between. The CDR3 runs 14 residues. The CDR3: CAISKEQGSYEQYF. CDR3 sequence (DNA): TGTGCCATCAGTAAAGAACAGGGCTCCTACGAGCAGTACTTC.

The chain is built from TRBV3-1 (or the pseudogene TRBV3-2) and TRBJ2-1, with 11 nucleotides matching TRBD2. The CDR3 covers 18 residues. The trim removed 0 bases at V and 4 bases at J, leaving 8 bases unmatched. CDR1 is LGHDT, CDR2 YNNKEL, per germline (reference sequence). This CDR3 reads CASSQDMASGRRYNEQFF. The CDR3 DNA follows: TGTGCCAGCAGCCAAGATATGGCTAGCGGGAGGCGATACAATGAGCAGTTCTTC.

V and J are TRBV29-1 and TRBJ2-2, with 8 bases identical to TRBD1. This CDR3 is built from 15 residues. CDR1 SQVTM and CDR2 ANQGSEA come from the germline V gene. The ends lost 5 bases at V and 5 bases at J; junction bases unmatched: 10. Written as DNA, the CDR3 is TGCAGCGTTCCTGTACAGGGGGGAGGTACCGGGGAGCTGTTTTTT. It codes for CSVPVQGGGTGELFF.

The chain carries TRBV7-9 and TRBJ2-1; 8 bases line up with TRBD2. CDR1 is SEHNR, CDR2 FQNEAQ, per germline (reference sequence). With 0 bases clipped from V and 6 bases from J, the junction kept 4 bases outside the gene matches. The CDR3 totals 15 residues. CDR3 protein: CASSLAAGEGNEQFF. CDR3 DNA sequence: TGTGCCAGCAGCTTAGCAGCGGGAGAGGGCAATGAGCAGTTCTTC.

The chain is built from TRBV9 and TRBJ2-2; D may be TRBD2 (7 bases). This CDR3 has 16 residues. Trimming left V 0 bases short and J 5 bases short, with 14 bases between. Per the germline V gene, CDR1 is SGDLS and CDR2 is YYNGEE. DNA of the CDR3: TGTGCCAGCAGCGTAGCGGAGAGGGGGGGAACCGGGGAGCTGTTTTTT. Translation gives CASSVAERGGTGELFF.

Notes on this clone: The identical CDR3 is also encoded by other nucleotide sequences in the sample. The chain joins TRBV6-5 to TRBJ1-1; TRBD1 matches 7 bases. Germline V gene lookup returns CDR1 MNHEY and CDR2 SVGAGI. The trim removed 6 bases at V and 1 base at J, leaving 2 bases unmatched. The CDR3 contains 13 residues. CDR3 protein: CASSRTGNTEAFF. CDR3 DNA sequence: TGTGCCAGCAGCAGGACAGGGAACACTGAAGCTTTCTTT.

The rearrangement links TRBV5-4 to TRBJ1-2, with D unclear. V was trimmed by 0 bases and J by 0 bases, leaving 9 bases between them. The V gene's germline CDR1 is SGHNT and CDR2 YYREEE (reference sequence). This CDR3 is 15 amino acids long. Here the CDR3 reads CASSLAGSANYGYTF. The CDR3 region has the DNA TGTGCCAGCAGCTTGGCTGGTTCAGCTAACTATGGCTACACCTTC.

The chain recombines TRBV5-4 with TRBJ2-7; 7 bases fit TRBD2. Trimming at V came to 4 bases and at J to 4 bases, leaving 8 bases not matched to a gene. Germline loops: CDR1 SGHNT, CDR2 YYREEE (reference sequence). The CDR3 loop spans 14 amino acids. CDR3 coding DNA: TGTGCCAGCAGCGCCCCCGGGACTATGTACGAGCAGTACTTC. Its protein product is CASSAPGTMYEQYF.

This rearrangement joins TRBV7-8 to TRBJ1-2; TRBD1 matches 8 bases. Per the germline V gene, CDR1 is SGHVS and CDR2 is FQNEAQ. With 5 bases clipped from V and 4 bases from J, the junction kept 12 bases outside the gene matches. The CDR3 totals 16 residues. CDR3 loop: CASSPIYGQGGYGYTF. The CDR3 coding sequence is TGTGCCAGCAGCCCCATATACGGACAGGGAGGCTATGGCTACACCTTC.

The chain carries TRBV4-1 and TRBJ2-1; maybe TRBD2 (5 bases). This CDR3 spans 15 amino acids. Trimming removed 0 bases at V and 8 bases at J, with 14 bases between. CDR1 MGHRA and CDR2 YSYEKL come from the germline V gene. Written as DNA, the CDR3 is TGCGCCAGCAGCCAAGAATCGCTAGCATTCGATGAGCAGTTCTTC. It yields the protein CASSQESLAFDEQFF.

CDR3 region: CASSQSFSPAGGEDTQYF. The CDR3 nucleotides read TGTGCCAGCAGCCAGTCCTTTTCCCCAGCGGGAGGAGAAGATACGCAGTATTTT. This sequence joins TRBV4-2 and TRBJ2-3; 9 nucleotides agree with TRBD2. Germline V gives CDR1 LGHNA, CDR2 YNFKEQ. The length of the CDR3 is 18 residues. V lost 3 bases to trimming and J lost 5 bases; unmatched junction nucleotides: 15.

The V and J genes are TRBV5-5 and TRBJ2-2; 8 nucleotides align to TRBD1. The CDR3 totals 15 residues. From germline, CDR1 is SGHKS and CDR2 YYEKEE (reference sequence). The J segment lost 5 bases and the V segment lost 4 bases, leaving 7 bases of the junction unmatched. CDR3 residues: CASSPGQGGTGELFF. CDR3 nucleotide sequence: TGTGCCAGCAGCCCAGGACAGGGCGGAACCGGGGAGCTGTTTTTT.

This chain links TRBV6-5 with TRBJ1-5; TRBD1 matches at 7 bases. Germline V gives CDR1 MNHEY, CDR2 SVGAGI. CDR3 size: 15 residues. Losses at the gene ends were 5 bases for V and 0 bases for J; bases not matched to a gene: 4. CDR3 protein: CASSKTGNSNQPQHF. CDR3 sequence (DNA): TGTGCCAGCAGTAAGACAGGGAATAGCAATCAGCCCCAGCATTTT.

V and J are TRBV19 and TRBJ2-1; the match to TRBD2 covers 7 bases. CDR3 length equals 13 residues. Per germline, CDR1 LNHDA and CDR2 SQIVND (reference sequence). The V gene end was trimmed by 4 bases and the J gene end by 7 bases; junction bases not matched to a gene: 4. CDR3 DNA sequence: TGTGCCAGTAGTACGGGACTATGGAATGAGCAGTTCTTC. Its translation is CASSTGLWNEQFF.

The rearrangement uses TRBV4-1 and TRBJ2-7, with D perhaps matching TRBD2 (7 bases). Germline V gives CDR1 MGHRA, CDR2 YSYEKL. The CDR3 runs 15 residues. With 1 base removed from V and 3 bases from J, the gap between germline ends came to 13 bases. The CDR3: CASSQVRGGLYEQYF. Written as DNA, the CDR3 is TGCGCCAGCAGCCAAGTCCGCGGGGGCCTCTACGAGCAGTACTTC.

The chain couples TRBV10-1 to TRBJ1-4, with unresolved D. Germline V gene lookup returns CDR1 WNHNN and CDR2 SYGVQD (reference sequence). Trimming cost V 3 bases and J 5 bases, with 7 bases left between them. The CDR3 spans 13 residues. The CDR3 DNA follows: TGCGCCAGCAGTGACCCGTCGAATGAAAAACTGTTTTTT. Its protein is CASSDPSNEKLFF.

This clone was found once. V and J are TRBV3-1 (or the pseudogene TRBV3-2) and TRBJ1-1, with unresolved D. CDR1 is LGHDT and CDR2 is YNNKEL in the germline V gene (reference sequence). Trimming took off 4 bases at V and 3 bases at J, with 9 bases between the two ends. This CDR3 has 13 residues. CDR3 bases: TGTGCCAGCAGCCGTTCGGGTGACACTGAAGCTTTCTTT. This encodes CASSRSGDTEAFF.